This T cell receptor beta chain was captured by sequencing in a study of T cell clonality in common variable immunodeficiency. The CDR3 extends over 15 amino acids. Germline CDR1 reads LNHDA; CDR2 reads SQIVND (reference sequence). After removal of 11 bases from V and 2 bases from J, the junction contained 12 bases not matched to a gene. General study findings and limits: Fewer deletions and N-nucleotide insertions were reportedly seen in common variable immunodeficiency TCR beta sequences. CVID subjects showed higher TCRbeta clonality than healthy controls. Shared TCRbeta clones were fewer between CVID subjects than controls. What drives increased CVID clonality needs T cell subpopulation sequencing.

Only in-frame clones appear in the TCRdb table, and some are missing; sequencing was by immunoSEQ multiplex PCR. The sample contains 25,000 to 35,000 clones, none occurring once; less than 35% lies in the top ten. This clone was observed a handful of times. What it recognizes is unknown. The CDR3 is cut off 3 residues early in the read; its end comes from the germline J gene. Aged about 9 to 64 years, CVID subjects averaged about 39 years old. The clonotype was recovered from a human donor with common variable immunodeficiency. This chain links TRBV19 with TRBJ2-3, with 8 bases identical to TRBD2. The sequenced material came from peripheral blood mononuclear cells. The CDR3 reads CACHLAGRITDTQYF. The sequenced CDR3 bases are TGTGCCTGCCACCTAGCGGGCCGAATCACAGATACG.